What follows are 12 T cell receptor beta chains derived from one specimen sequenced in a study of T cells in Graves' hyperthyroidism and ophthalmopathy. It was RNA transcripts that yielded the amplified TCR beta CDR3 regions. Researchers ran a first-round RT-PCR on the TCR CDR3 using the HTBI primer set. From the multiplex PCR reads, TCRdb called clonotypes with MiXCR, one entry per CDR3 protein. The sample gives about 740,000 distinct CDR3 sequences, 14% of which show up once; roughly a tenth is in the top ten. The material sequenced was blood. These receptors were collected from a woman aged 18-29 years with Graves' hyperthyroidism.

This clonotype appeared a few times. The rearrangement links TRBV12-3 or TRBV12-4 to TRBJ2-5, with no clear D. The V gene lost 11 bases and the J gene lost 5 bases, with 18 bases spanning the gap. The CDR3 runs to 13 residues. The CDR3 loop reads CAVRGPKSETQYF. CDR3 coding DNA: TGTGCCGTCCGCGGTCCGAAGTCCGAGACCCAGTACTTC.

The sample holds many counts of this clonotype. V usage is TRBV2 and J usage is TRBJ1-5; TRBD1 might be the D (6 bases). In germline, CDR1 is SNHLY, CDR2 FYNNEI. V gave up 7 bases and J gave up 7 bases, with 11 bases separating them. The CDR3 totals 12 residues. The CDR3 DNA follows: TGTGCCAGCAAGGACAGCTCACAGCCCCAGCATTTT. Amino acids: CASKDSSQPQHF. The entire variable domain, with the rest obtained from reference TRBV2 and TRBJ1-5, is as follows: EPEVTQTPSHQVTQMGQEVILRCVPISNHLYFYWYRQILGQKVEFLVSFYNNEISEKSEIFDDQFSVERPDGSNFTLKIRSTKLEDSAMYFCASKDSSQPQHFGDGTRLSIL.

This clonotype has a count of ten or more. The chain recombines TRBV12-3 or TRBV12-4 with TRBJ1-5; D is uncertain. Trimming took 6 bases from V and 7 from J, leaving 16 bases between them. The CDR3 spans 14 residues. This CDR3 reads CASSRWGSSQPQHF. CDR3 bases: TGTGCCAGCAGCCGGTGGGGAAGCTCGCAGCCCCAGCATTTT.

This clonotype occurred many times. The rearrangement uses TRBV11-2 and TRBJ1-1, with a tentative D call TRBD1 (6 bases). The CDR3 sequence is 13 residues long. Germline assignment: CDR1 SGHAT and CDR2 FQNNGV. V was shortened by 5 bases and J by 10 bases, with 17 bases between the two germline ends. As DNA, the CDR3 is TGTGCCAGCAGCCGCCCGGGACATTTCGGAGCTTTCTTT. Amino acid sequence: CASSRPGHFGAFF.

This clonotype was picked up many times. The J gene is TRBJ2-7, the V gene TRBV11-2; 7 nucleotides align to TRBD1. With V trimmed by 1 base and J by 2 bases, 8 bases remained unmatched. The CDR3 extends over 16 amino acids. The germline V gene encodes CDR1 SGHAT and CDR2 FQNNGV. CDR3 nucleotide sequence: TGTGCCAGCAGCTTAGTGGGGACAGACCTACCCTACGAGCAGTACTTC. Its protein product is CASSLVGTDLPYEQYF.

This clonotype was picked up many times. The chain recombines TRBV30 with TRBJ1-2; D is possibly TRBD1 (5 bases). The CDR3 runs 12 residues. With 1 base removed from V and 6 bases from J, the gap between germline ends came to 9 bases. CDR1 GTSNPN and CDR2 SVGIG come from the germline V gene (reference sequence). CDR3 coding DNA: TGTGCCTGGAGTGGTGGGGGGAATGGCTACACCTTC. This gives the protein CAWSGGGNGYTF.

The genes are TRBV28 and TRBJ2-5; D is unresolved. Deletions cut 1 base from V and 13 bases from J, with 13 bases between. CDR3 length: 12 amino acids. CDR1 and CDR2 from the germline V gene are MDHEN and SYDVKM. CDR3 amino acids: CASSLFQIGLYF. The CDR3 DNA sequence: TGTGCCAGCAGTTTATTCCAGATAGGCCTGTACTTC.

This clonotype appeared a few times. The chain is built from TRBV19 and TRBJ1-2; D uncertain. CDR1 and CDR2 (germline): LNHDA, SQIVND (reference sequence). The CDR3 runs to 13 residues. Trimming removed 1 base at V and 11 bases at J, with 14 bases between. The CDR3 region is CASSIAVDSPYTF. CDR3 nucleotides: TGTGCCAGTAGTATAGCAGTAGACTCCCCTTACACCTTC.

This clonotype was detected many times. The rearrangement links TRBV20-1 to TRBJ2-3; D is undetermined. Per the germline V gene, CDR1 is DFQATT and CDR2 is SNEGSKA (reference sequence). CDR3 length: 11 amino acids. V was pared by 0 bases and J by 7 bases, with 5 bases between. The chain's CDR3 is CSARDPHTQYF. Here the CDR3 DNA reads TGCAGTGCTAGAGATCCCCATACGCAGTATTTT.

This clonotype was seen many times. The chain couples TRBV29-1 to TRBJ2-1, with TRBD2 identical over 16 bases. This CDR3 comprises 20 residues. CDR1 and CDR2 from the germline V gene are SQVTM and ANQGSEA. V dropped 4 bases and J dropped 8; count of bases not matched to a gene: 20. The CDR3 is CSVGNPGLAGGPGFFHEQFF. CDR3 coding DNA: TGCAGCGTTGGTAACCCGGGACTAGCGGGAGGGCCGGGTTTCTTTCATGAGCAGTTCTTC.

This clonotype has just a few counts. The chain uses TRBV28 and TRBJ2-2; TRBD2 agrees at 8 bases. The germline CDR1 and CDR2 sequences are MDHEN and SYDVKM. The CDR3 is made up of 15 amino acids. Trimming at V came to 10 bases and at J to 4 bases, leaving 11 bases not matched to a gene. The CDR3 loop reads CATNAGGVSTGELFF. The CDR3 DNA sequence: TGTGCCACAAATGCGGGGGGAGTGAGCACCGGGGAGCTGTTTTTT.

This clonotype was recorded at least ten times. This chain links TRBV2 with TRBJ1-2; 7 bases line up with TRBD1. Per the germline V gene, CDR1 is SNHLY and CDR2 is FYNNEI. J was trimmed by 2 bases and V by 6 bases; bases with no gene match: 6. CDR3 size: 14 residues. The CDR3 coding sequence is TGTGCCAGCAGCCGCGCGACAGGGAACTATGGCTACACCTTC. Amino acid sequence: CASSRATGNYGYTF.